Listed below are T cell receptor beta chains from one sample, sequenced in a study of OX40 agonist ivuxolimab in advanced cancers. Method: immunoSEQ multiplex PCR; TCRdb's copy keeps in-frame clones and lacks some. The sample has tens of thousands of clones; roughly 80% are singletons. Specimen: CD4+ or CD8+ T cells sorted from blood, collected in a trial of the OX40 agonist ivuxolimab. The receptors shown here come from an adult with an advanced solid tumor such as melanoma, head and neck, liver or kidney cancer. The CDR3 runs from the conserved cysteine through the conserved F or W. A D gene is named only where the DNA matches it firmly. Clone size is given for some rows only: seen once, a few or many times, or a class if the clone is expanded.

>.|TRBJ2-3|.|TRBV2
CASTRSPSTDTQYF
TGTGCCAGCACTCGGTCACCTAGCACAGATACGCAGTATTTT
>.|TRBJ1-1|.|TRBV19
CASSMPWGRVGQGNTEAFF
TGTGCCAGTAGTATGCCTTGGGGCAGGGTGGGCCAAGGGAACACTGAAGCTTTCTTT
>.|TRBJ1-1|.|TRBV5-8
CASSLLGNTEAFF
TGTGCCAGCAGCTTGTTGGGGAACACTGAAGCTTTCTTT
>few|TRBJ1-5|TRBD1|TRBV6-1
CASSGQAHQPQHF
TGTGCCAGCAGCGGACAGGCTCATCAGCCCCAGCATTTT
>.|TRBJ2-3|TRBD1|TRBV6-1
CASRERPGQGDPILDTQYF
TGTGCCAGCAGGGAACGCCCGGGACAGGGGGACCCTATTTTGGATACGCAGTATTTT
>once|TRBJ1-1|.|TRBV7-7
CASSTRAGEADTEAFF
TGTGCTAGCAGCACACGGGCAGGGGAGGCGGACACTGAAGCTTTCTTT
>.|TRBJ2-3|.|TRBV5-4
CASSLDRNRGDTQYF
TGTGCCAGCAGCCTAGACAGGAATCGCGGAGATACGCAGTATTTT
>.|TRBJ1-1|.|TRBV5-5
CASSWGGGTEAFF
TGTGCCAGCAGCTGGGGGGGAGGCACTGAAGCTTTCTTT
>.|TRBJ2-7|TRBD2|TRBV4-2
CASSSGGSYEQYF
TGTGCCAGCAGCTCCGGGGGGTCCTACGAGCAGTACTTC
>.|TRBJ2-7|.|TRBV5-5
CASSLSPRTESYEQYF
TGTGCCAGCAGCTTGTCTCCTAGGACAGAGTCCTACGAGCAGTACTTC
>.|TRBJ2-5|TRBD1|TRBV18
CASSAPGQDATQYF
TGTGCCAGCTCAGCCCCGGGACAGGACGCGACCCAGTACTTC
>.|TRBJ2-5|.|TRBV6-1
CASSERPQSRETQYF
TGTGCCAGCAGTGAGAGGCCCCAAAGCCGAGAGACCCAGTACTTC
>.|TRBJ1-2|TRBD1|TRBV19
CASSILAGGYGYTF
TGTGCCAGTAGTATACTGGCAGGGGGATATGGCTACACCTTC
>.|TRBJ1-2|.|TRBV5-6
CASSLGGSYGYTF
TGTGCCAGCAGCTTGGGGGGATCGTATGGCTACACCTTC
>few|TRBJ1-6|.|TRBV6-5
CASFRDNSPLHF
TGTGCCAGCTTCCGTGATAATTCACCCCTCCACTTT
>.|TRBJ2-2|.|TRBV2
CASSEGQGGTGELFF
TGTGCCAGCAGTGAGGGGCAGGGTGGCACCGGGGAGCTGTTTTTT
>.|TRBJ2-7|.|TRBV7-6
CASSLVDPRGRVVYEQYF
TGTGCCAGCAGCTTAGTAGACCCCCGGGGCAGGGTGGTGTACGAGCAGTACTTC
>.|TRBJ2-7|.|TRBV28
CASRSTGAPYEQYF
TGTGCCAGCCGAAGTACGGGAGCCCCCTACGAGCAGTACTTC
>.|TRBJ1-3|.|TRBV27
CASSLVGGVENTIYF
TGTGCCAGCAGTTTAGTCGGTGGGGTTGAAAACACCATATATTTT
>.|TRBJ1-1|.|TRBV4-2
CASSQQTLGGVVTEAFF
TGTGCCAGCAGCCAACAAACCCTGGGGGGGGTAGTTACTGAAGCTTTCTTT
>.|TRBJ1-3|.|TRBV6-6
CASSEPETGNTIYF
TGTGCCAGCAGCGAACCAGAGACTGGAAACACCATATATTTT
>once|TRBJ2-2|.|TRBV30
CAWSHAVGTGELFF
TGTGCCTGGAGTCATGCTGTGGGGACCGGGGAGCTGTTTTTT
>.|TRBJ2-7|.|TRBV7-2
CASIPIGVGVRYEQYF
TGTGCCAGCATCCCTATAGGGGTCGGGGTCCGCTACGAGCAGTACTTC
>.|TRBJ1-1|.|TRBV23-1
CASSQGAVTEAFF
TGCGCCAGCAGTCAGGGGGCGGTCACTGAAGCTTTCTTT
>.|TRBJ2-2|.|TRBV27
CASSLRGGYTGELFF
TGTGCCAGCAGTTTAAGGGGGGGGTACACCGGGGAGCTGTTTTTT
>many|TRBJ1-6|TRBD1|TRBV11-2
CASSLDPGQNSPLHF
TGTGCCAGCAGCTTAGATCCGGGACAGAATTCACCCCTCCACTTT
>.|TRBJ1-5|.|TRBV6-1
CASSLNQPQHF
TGTGCCAGCAGTTTAAATCAGCCCCAGCATTTT
>.|TRBJ1-2|TRBD1|TRBV27
CASSRDRAGGYTF
TGTGCCAGCAGTAGGGACAGGGCGGGGGGCTACACCTTC
>.|TRBJ1-1|.|TRBV2
CASSIESEAFF
TGTGCCAGCAGCATTGAGTCTGAAGCTTTCTTT
>.|TRBJ1-1|.|TRBV7-9
CASSLALRGSEAFF
TGTGCCAGCAGCTTAGCGCTTCGGGGCTCTGAAGCTTTCTTT
>.|TRBJ1-4|TRBD1|TRBV5-4
CASSHSKGAEGKLFF
TGTGCCAGCAGCCATTCGAAGGGGGCTGAGGGAAAACTGTTTTTT
>.|TRBJ2-7|.|TRBV7-9
CASSLDHASYEQYF
TGTGCCAGCAGCTTAGATCACGCCTCCTACGAGCAGTACTTC
>.|TRBJ2-1|TRBD2|TRBV28
CASSPHGTSITDEQFF
TGTGCCAGCAGTCCCCATGGGACTAGCATTACAGATGAGCAGTTCTTC
>.|TRBJ2-1|TRBD2|TRBV13
CASSTSWTSGGEYEQFF
TGTGCCAGCAGCACCTCTTGGACTAGCGGGGGGGAATATGAGCAGTTCTTC
>.|TRBJ2-7|.|TRBV10-3
CAIREDPYLEQYF
TGTGCCATCAGAGAGGACCCCTATTTAGAGCAGTACTTC
>.|TRBJ1-5|TRBD1|TRBV7-9
CASSQDRGRGQPQHF
TGTGCCAGCAGCCAGGACAGGGGGCGAGGTCAGCCCCAGCATTTT
>.|TRBJ2-3|.|TRBV30
CAWSPYRPDTQYF
TGTGCCTGGAGCCCTTATAGACCAGATACGCAGTATTTT
>.|TRBJ1-2|.|TRBV7-2
CASSRQAGYGYTF
TGTGCCAGCAGCCGACAGGCGGGGTATGGCTACACCTTC
>.|TRBJ2-7|.|TRBV11-2
CASSFGQSYEQYF
TGTGCCAGCAGCTTCGGGCAGAGCTACGAGCAGTACTTC
>few|TRBJ1-2|.|TRBV9
CASTIAANYGYTF
TGTGCCAGTACAATAGCCGCTAACTATGGCTACACCTTC
>.|TRBJ1-2|.|TRBV5-4
CASSFDRTARDSYTF
TGTGCCAGCAGCTTCGACCGGACAGCCCGAGATAGCTACACCTTC
>.|TRBJ1-2|.|TRBV27
CASSLAGQEGYTF
TGTGCCAGCAGTTTGGCGGGCCAGGAGGGCTACACCTTC
>.|TRBJ2-7|TRBD1|TRBV30
CAWSRQGYEQYF
TGTGCCTGGAGTAGACAGGGCTACGAGCAGTACTTC
>.|TRBJ2-7|.|TRBV7-9
CASSRYGSYEQYF
TGTGCCAGCAGCCGTTATGGCTCCTACGAGCAGTACTTC
>.|TRBJ2-7|.|TRBV28
CASSWVRGQYF
TGTGCCAGCAGCTGGGTCCGGGGGCAGTACTTC
>.|TRBJ2-3|.|TRBV6-4
CASSRFSTDTQYF
TGTGCCAGCAGCCGATTTAGCACAGATACGCAGTATTTT
>.|TRBJ2-2|TRBD1|TRBV10-3
CAIRTGNTGELFF
TGTGCCATCCGGACAGGGAACACCGGGGAGCTGTTTTTT
>.|TRBJ1-5|TRBD1|TRBV10-1
CASSESVVWDRGQCRHF
TGCGCCAGCAGTGAGTCCGTAGTATGGGACAGGGGTCAGTGTCGTCATTTT
>.|TRBJ1-6|.|TRBV6-4
CASSDSGSLNSPLHF
TGTGCCAGCAGTGATTCAGGCAGTCTTAATTCACCCCTCCACTTT
>.|TRBJ2-3|TRBD1|TRBV2
CASSRTGTEQDTQYF
TGTGCCAGCAGCAGGACCGGGACAGAGCAAGATACGCAGTATTTT
>once|TRBJ2-3|TRBD2|TRBV9
CASSKPGGTDTQYF
TGTGCCAGCAGCAAACCCGGGGGGACAGATACGCAGTATTTT
>.|TRBJ2-3|.|TRBV7-2
CASSPQASSTDTQYF
TGTGCCAGCAGCCCCCAGGCGTCTAGCACAGATACGCAGTATTTT
>.|TRBJ2-1|.|TRBV6-1
CASSSGQFYNEQFF
TGTGCCAGCAGTTCTGGGCAGTTCTACAATGAGCAGTTCTTC
>.|TRBJ2-1|.|TRBV28
CASSPALGSGNEQFF
TGTGCCAGCAGCCCAGCCTTGGGTAGCGGAAATGAGCAGTTCTTC
>.|TRBJ1-1|.|TRBV14
CASSQEFGVGHTEAFF
TGTGCCAGCAGCCAAGAGTTCGGAGTAGGACACACTGAAGCTTTCTTT